These T cell receptor beta chains were read from a single sample in a study of tumor-infiltrating lymphocytes in oesophageal squamous cell carcinoma. TCRdb re-called the PCR reads with MiXCR, one entry per CDR3 protein. The sample records roughly 16,000 distinct CDR3 sequences, around 46% being singletons. The source material was normal esophageal tissue next to the tumor. The receptors were gathered from a female donor with esophageal squamous cell carcinoma. Each CDR3 is given with its conserved first and last residue. D genes are given only for firm matches. Size is omitted from some rows. Given values are once, few, many or a class for expanded clones.

j_call,v_call,d_call,clone_size,cdr3_aa,cdr3_nt
TRBJ2-1,TRBV11-1,NA,NA,CASSVISNEQFF,TGTGCCAGCAGCGTTATCAGCAATGAGCAGTTCTTC
TRBJ1-3,TRBV12-3/TRBV12-4,NA,few,CASSLEVALGNTIYF,TGTGCCAGCAGTTTAGAGGTGGCCCTGGGAAACACCATATATTTT
TRBJ1-5,TRBV6-1,NA,NA,CASSYRLGDQPQHF,TGTGCCAGCAGTTATAGACTTGGAGACCAGCCCCAGCATTTT
TRBJ2-7,TRBV7-6,TRBD2,NA,CASSLVFLAGAPGEQYF,TGTGCCAGCAGCTTAGTATTCCTAGCGGGAGCCCCGGGTGAGCAGTACTTC
TRBJ2-5,TRBV7-9,NA,NA,CASSLSGIETQYF,TGTGCCAGCAGCTTATCAGGAATAGAGACCCAGTACTTC
TRBJ1-4,TRBV27,TRBD1,NA,CASRSQQGRGEKLFF,TGTGCCAGCAGATCTCAACAGGGGCGGGGTGAAAAACTGTTTTTT
TRBJ2-7,TRBV6-1,NA,many,CASSHIARYNEQYF,TGTGCCAGCAGTCACATCGCCAGGTACAATGAGCAGTACTTC
TRBJ2-2,TRBV7-8,NA,many,CASSLNSGELFF,TGTGCCAGCAGCTTAAACTCCGGGGAGCTGTTTTTT
TRBJ2-7,TRBV28,TRBD2,many,CASSFISGSRYEQYF,TGTGCCAGCAGTTTTATTAGCGGGAGTAGGTACGAGCAGTACTTC
TRBJ2-1,TRBV2,NA,NA,CASLEVDNEQFF,TGTGCCAGCCTTGAGGTGGACAATGAGCAGTTCTTC
TRBJ1-2,TRBV28,TRBD1,NA,CASSRRDSLHGYTF,TGTGCCAGCAGTAGGCGGGACAGTCTCCATGGCTACACCTTC
TRBJ2-7,TRBV6-1,NA,medium-sized,CASSVRGESNEQYF,TGTGCCAGCAGTGTGAGGGGCGAAAGCAACGAGCAGTACTTC
TRBJ2-1,TRBV7-6,NA,few,CASSSLAYSRSSYNEQFF,TGTGCCAGCAGCTCGCTAGCTTATAGCAGAAGCTCCTACAATGAGCAGTTCTTC
TRBJ2-3,TRBV7-6,TRBD1,NA,CASSQGVNTDTQYF,TGTGCCAGCAGCCAGGGGGTTAACACAGATACGCAGTATTTT
TRBJ2-5,TRBV7-2,NA,NA,CASSPTLFRGRETQYF,TGTGCCAGCAGCCCCACCCTTTTCCGGGGACGAGAGACCCAGTACTTC
TRBJ2-7,TRBV7-2,NA,few,CASSPTLSEQYF,TGTGCCAGCAGCCCCACACTCTCCGAGCAGTACTTC
TRBJ1-3,TRBV12-3/TRBV12-4,TRBD1,many,CASSRNRGPGNTIYF,TGTGCCAGCAGCCGGAACAGGGGGCCTGGAAACACCATATATTTT
TRBJ2-1,TRBV7-9,NA,medium-sized,CASSLSGQGNEQFF,TGTGCCAGCAGCTTAAGTGGGCAGGGCAATGAGCAGTTCTTC
TRBJ2-7,TRBV5-1,TRBD1,many,CASSLGAGGWDEQYF,TGCGCCAGCAGCTTGGGGGCAGGGGGTTGGGACGAGCAGTACTTC
TRBJ2-5,TRBV7-2,TRBD2,NA,CASSLGLAGDQETQYF,TGTGCCAGCAGCCTCGGACTAGCGGGAGATCAAGAGACCCAGTACTTC
TRBJ1-2,TRBV12-3/TRBV12-4,NA,NA,CASSPLGDLGYTF,TGTGCCAGCAGTCCCTTGGGGGACTTGGGCTACACCTTC
TRBJ2-1,TRBV6-1,TRBD2,NA,CASSEIRTSGRGEQFF,TGTGCCAGCAGTGAAATAAGGACTAGCGGCCGGGGCGAGCAGTTCTTC
TRBJ2-7,TRBV12-3/TRBV12-4,TRBD2,NA,CASSWTSGGYEQYF,TGTGCCAGCAGTTGGACTAGCGGGGGCTACGAGCAGTACTTC
TRBJ2-3,TRBV6-1,NA,many,CASKGIKGGSDTQYF,TGTGCCAGCAAGGGGATTAAAGGCGGGTCAGATACGCAGTATTTT
TRBJ2-1,TRBV24-1,TRBD1,NA,CATSALGQAYNEQFF,TGTGCCACCAGTGCCCTGGGACAGGCGTACAATGAGCAGTTCTTC
TRBJ2-3,TRBV6-6,NA,NA,CASSYSWGRADTQYF,TGTGCCAGCAGTTACTCCTGGGGGCGGGCAGATACGCAGTATTTT
TRBJ1-1,TRBV6-5,NA,NA,CASSRGLTEAFF,TGTGCCAGCAGTCGGGGGCTCACTGAAGCTTTCTTT
TRBJ2-3,TRBV7-6,TRBD2,NA,CASSPGLAGSSTDTQYF,TGTGCCAGCAGCCCGGGACTAGCGGGGTCTAGCACAGATACGCAGTATTTT
TRBJ2-3,TRBV24-1,NA,NA,CATSDLVSSTDTQYF,TGTGCCACCAGTGATTTGGTGTCTAGCACAGATACGCAGTATTTT
TRBJ2-1,TRBV19,TRBD2,NA,CASTSALAGGNEQFF,TGTGCCAGTACCTCTGCACTAGCGGGAGGCAATGAGCAGTTCTTC
TRBJ2-1,TRBV7-2,NA,NA,CASSLATSTVSYNEQFF,TGTGCCAGCAGCTTAGCGACTAGTACCGTCTCCTACAATGAGCAGTTCTTC
TRBJ2-7,TRBV7-6,TRBD1,NA,CASSAGQGASYEQYF,TGTGCCAGCAGCGCGGGACAGGGGGCATCCTACGAGCAGTACTTC
TRBJ2-4,TRBV28,TRBD2,NA,CASSPWTSGGVRAKNIQYF,TGTGCCAGCAGTCCCTGGACTAGCGGGGGGGTCCGAGCCAAAAACATTCAGTACTTC
TRBJ2-2,TRBV10-3,TRBD2,once,CAISGGTSGGATGELFF,TGTGCCATCAGTGGAGGGACTAGCGGGGGGGCTACCGGGGAGCTGTTTTTT
TRBJ2-1,TRBV11-2,TRBD2,many,CASSPTSGRGNEQFF,TGTGCCAGCAGCCCTACTAGCGGGAGGGGGAATGAGCAGTTCTTC
TRBJ2-3,TRBV20-1,NA,once,CSARDFSSTDTQYF,TGCAGTGCACGAGACTTCTCCTCCACAGATACGCAGTATTTT
TRBJ2-1,TRBV7-2,NA,NA,CASSPSGTGNEQFF,TGTGCCAGCAGCCCATCCGGGACGGGCAATGAGCAGTTCTTC
TRBJ2-3,TRBV12-3/TRBV12-4,TRBD2,many,CASSFGGFSTDTQYF,TGTGCCAGCAGTTTCGGGGGGTTTAGCACAGATACGCAGTATTTT
TRBJ1-3,TRBV5-6,NA,many,CASSSGKNTIYF,TGTGCCAGCAGTTCCGGGAAAAACACCATATATTTT
TRBJ1-4,TRBV2,NA,few,CASREGRANSGKLFF,TGTGCCAGCAGAGAAGGCAGGGCGAACTCTGGAAAACTGTTTTTT
TRBJ2-3,TRBV7-3,NA,NA,CASSLSTGELYF,TGTGCCAGCAGCCTGAGCACCGGGGAGCTGTATTTT
TRBJ2-1,TRBV7-6,NA,few,CASSLGGLVNNEQFF,TGTGCCAGCAGCTTAGGGGGCTTGGTCAACAATGAGCAGTTCTTC